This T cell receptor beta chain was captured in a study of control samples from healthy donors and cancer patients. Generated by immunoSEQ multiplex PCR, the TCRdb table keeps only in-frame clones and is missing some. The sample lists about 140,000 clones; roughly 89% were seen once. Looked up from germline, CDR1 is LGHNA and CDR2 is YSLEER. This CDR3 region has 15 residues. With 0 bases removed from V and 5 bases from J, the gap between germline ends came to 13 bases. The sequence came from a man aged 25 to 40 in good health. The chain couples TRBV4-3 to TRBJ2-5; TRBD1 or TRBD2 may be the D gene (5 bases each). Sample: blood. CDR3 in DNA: TGCGCCAGCAGCCAAGATTGGGGGTCCGGGGAGACCCAGTACTTC. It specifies CASSQDWGSGETQYF.